This T cell receptor (beta chain) was identified during a study of T cell changes during pregnancy in multiple sclerosis (dated by TCRdb to the late 2010s). Regarding the study in general: The study examined how the T cell repertoire changed over the course of pregnancy in women with multiple sclerosis.

Reading the germline V gene (reference sequence) gives CDR1 SEHNR and CDR2 FQNEAQ. The cysteine opens and the phenylalanine closes a CDR3 of 16 amino acids. The entry retains the CDR3 DNA only, 48 bases that are in frame from base 1. V and J are trimmed by 5 bases and 4 bases, and the gene matches miss 10 bases of the junction. The library was produced with the immunoSEQ multiplex PCR assay. Drawn from immuneACCESS, this table holds only the in-frame rearrangements with V and J called that TCRdb kept. Clones are partly lost; checked studies trace under half to an unresolved V gene and leave the rest unexplained. Recorded for this sample are tens of thousands of clones; about 90% of them occurred a single time. The top ten clonotypes cover about 5.3% of the sample. On this clone itself: Its antigen remains unidentified. No quality values exist for individual bases; no much larger clone is one base distant.

This sample comprised CD8+ T cells from peripheral blood mononuclear cells, obtained in the second trimester of pregnancy. This chain is built from TRBV7-9 and TRBJ1-4; 7 nucleotides in the junction match TRBD1. This TCR was recovered from a female donor in good health, enrolled as a control in a pregnancy study. The nucleotide sequence reads as follows: TGTGCCAGCAGCCCCGGGGACAGCGCTATTAATGAAAAACTGTTTTTT. Protein translation: CASSPGDSAINEKLFF. With all but the CDR3 taken from the reference TRBV7-9 and TRBJ1-4 genes, the full variable domain is: DTGVSQNPRHKITKRGQNVTFRCDPISEHNRLYWYRQTLGQGPEFLTYFQNEAQLEKSRLLSDRFSAERPKGSFSTLEIQRTEQGDSAMYLCASSPGDSAINEKLFFGSGTQLSVL.